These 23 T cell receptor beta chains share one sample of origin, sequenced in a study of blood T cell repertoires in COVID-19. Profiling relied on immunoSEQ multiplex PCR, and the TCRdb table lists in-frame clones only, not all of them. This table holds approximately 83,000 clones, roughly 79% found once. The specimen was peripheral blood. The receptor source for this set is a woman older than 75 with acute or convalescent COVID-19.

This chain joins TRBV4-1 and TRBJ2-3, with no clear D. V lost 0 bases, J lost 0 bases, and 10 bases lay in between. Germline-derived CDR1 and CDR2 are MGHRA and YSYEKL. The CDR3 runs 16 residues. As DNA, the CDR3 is TGCGCCAGCAGCCAAGATTTAGCCGCTAGCACAGATACGCAGTATTTT. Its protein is CASSQDLAASTDTQYF.

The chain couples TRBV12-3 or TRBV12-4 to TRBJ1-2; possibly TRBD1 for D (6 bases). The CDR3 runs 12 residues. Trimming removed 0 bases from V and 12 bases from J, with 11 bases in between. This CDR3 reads CASSLARTANTF. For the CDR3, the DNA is TGTGCCAGCAGTTTAGCGAGGACAGCGAACACCTTC.

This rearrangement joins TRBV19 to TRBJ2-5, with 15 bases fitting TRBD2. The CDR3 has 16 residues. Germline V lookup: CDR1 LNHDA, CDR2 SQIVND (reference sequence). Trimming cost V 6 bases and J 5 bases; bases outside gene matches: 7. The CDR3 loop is CASSRGTSGRSETQYF. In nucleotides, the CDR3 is TGTGCCAGTAGCCGAGGGACTAGCGGGAGGTCGGAGACCCAGTACTTC. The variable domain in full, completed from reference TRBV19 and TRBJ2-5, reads DGGITQSPKYLFRKEGQNVTLSCEQNLNHDAMYWYRQDPGQGLRLIYYSQIVNDFQKGDIAEGYSVSREKKESFPLTVTSAQKNPTAFYLCASSRGTSGRSETQYFGPGTRLLVL.

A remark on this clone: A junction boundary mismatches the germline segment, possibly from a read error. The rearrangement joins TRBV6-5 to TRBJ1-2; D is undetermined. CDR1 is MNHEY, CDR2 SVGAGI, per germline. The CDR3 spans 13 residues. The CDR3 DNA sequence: TGTGCCAGCAGTTACTCCCATAACTCTGGCTACACCTTC. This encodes CASSYSHNSGYTF.

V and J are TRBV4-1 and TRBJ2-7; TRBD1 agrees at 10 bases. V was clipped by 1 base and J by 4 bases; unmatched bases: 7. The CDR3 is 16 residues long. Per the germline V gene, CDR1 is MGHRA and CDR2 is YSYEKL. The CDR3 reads CASSQGGTGVQYEQYF. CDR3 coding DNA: TGCGCCAGCAGCCAAGGGGGGACAGGGGTTCAATACGAGCAGTACTTC.

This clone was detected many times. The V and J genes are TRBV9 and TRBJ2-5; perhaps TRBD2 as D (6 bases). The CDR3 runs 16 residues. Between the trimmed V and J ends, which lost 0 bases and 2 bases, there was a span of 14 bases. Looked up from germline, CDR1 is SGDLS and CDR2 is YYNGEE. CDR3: CASSVAPVGGQETQYF. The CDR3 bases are TGTGCCAGCAGCGTAGCCCCCGTTGGGGGGCAAGAGACCCAGTACTTC. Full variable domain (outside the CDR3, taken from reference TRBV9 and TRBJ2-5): DSGVTQTPKHLITATGQRVTLRCSPRSGDLSVYWYQQSLDQGLQFLIQYYNGEERAKGNILERFSAQQFPDLHSELNLSSLELGDSALYFCASSVAPVGGQETQYFGPGTRLLVL.

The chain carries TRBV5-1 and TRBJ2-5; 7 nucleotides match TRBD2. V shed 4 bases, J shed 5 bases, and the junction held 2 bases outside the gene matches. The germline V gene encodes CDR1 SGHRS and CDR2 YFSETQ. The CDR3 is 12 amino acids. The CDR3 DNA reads TGCGCCAGCAGCCCCGGGGGGGAGACCCAGTACTTC. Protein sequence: CASSPGGETQYF. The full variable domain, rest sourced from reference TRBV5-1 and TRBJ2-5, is KAGVTQTPRYLIKTRGQQVTLSCSPISGHRSVSWYQQTPGQGLQFLFEYFSETQRNKGNFPGRFSGRQFSNSRSEMNVSTLELGDSALYLCASSPGGETQYFGPGTRLLVL.

The CDR3 DNA sequence: TGTGCCAGCAGCGGTGGGACAGGGGTGGACACAGATACGCAGTATTTT. The encoded protein is CASSGGTGVDTDTQYF. V is TRBV9 and J is TRBJ2-3; 10 bases fit TRBD1. Unmatched junction bases numbered 6, after V lost 3 bases and J lost 2 bases. Germline values: CDR1 SGDLS, CDR2 YYNGEE. The CDR3 has 16 amino acids.

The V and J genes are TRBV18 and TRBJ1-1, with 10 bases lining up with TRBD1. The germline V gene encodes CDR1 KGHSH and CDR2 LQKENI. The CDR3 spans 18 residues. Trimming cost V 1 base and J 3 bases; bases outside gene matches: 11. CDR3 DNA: TGTGCCAGCTCACCACGAGCCACTTCAGGGACAGGGGACACTGAAGCTTTCTTT. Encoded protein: CASSPRATSGTGDTEAFF.

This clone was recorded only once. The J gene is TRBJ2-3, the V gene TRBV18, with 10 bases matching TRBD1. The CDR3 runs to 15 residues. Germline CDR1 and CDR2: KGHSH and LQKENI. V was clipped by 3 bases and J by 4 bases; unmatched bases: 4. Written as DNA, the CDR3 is TGTGCCAGCTCACCGAGACAGGGGGCCTCAGATACGCAGTATTTT. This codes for CASSPRQGASDTQYF.

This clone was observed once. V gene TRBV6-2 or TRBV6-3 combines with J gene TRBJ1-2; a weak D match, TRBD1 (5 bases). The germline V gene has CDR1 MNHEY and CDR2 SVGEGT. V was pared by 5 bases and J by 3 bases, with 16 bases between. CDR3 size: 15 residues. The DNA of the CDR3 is TGTGCCAGCAGTCCGGACGGGGGTCTTGACTATGGCTACACCTTC. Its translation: CASSPDGGLDYGYTF.

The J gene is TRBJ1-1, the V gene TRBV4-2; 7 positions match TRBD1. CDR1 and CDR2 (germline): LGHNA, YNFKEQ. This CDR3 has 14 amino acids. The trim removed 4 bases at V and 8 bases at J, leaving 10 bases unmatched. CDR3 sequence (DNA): TGTGCCAGCAGCCGACCGGGACAGAAAACCGAAGCTTTCTTT. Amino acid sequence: CASSRPGQKTEAFF.

The CDR3 spells CSVEDTGGNTEAFF. CDR3 sequence (DNA): TGCAGCGTTGAAGATACAGGGGGGAACACTGAAGCTTTCTTT. This chain uses TRBV29-1 with TRBJ1-1, with 8 bases that match TRBD1. V was pared by 0 bases and J by 1 base, with 1 base of the junction left unmatched. Looked up from germline, CDR1 is SQVTM and CDR2 is ANQGSEA. The CDR3 loop spans 14 amino acids.

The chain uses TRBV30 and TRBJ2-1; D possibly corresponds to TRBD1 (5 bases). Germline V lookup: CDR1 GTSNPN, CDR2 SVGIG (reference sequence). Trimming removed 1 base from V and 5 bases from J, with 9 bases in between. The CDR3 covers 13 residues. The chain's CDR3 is CAWSGQGNNEQFF. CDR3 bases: TGTGCCTGGAGTGGGCAGGGAAACAATGAGCAGTTCTTC.

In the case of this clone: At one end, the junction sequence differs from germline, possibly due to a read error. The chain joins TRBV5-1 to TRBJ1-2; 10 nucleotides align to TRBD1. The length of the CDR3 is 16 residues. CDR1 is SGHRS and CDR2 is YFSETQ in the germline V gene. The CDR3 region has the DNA TGCGCCAGCAGCTTGGAACCGGGACAGGGGTCCTATGGCTACATCTTC. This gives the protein CASSLEPGQGSYGYIF.

For the CDR3, the DNA is TGTGCCAGCAGCTTATCGGGAGAACGCGATACGCAGTATTTT. As protein: CASSLSGERDTQYF. The chain has TRBV7-6 and TRBJ2-3; possibly TRBD2 for D (6 bases). Germline CDR1 reads SGHVS; CDR2 reads FNYEAQ. The ends were cut back, 2 bases at V and 6 bases at J, with 12 bases in the middle. The length of the CDR3 is 14 residues.

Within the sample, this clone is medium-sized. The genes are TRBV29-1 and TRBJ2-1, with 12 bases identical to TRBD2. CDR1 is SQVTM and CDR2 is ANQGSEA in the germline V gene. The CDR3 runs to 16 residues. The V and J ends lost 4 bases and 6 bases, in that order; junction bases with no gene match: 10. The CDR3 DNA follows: TGCAGCGTTGTGTTCCCTAGCGGGAGGGCCCTCAATGAGCAGTTCTTC. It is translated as CSVVFPSGRALNEQFF.

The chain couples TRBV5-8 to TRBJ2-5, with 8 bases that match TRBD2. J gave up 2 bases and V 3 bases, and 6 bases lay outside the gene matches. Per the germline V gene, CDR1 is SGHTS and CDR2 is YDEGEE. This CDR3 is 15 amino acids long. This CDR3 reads CASSSGLAVQETQYF. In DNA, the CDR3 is TGTGCCAGCAGCTCAGGACTAGCCGTTCAAGAGACCCAGTACTTC. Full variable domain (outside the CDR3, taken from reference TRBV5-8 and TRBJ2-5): EAGVTQSPTHLIKTRGQQATLRCSPISGHTSVYWYQQALGLGLQFLLWYDEGEERNRGNFPPRFSGRQFPNYSSELNVNALELEDSALYLCASSSGLAVQETQYFGPGTRLLVL.

CDR3 sequence (DNA): TGTGCCAGCAGCCCCAGGCGAGGGACAGGATCTCCGGACGGGGAAGCTTTCTTT. Amino acid sequence: CASSPRRGTGSPDGEAFF. The rearrangement links TRBV7-8 to TRBJ1-1; 8 bases map to TRBD1. The CDR3 covers 18 residues. CDR1 SGHVS and CDR2 FQNEAQ come from the germline V gene. V was pared by 5 bases and J by 8 bases, with 22 bases of the junction left unmatched. The complete variable domain, with remaining parts taken from reference TRBV7-8 and TRBJ1-1, reads GAGVSQSPRYKVAKRGQDVALRCDPISGHVSLFWYQQALGQGPEFLTYFQNEAQLDKSGLPSDRFFAERPEGSVSTLKIQRTQQEDSAVYLCASSPRRGTGSPDGEAFFGQGTRLTVV.

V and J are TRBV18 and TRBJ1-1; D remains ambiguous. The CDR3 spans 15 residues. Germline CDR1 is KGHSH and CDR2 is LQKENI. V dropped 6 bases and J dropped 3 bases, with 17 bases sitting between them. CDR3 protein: CASSEGVPGYTEAFF. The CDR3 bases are TGTGCCAGCTCCGAAGGCGTCCCAGGCTACACTGAAGCTTTCTTT.

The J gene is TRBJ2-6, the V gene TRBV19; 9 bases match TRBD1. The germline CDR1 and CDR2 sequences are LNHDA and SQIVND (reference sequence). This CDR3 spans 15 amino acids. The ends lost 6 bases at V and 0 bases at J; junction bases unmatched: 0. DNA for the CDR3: TGTGCCAGTAGGGACAGGGGCTCTGGGGCCAACGTCCTGACTTTC. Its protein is CASRDRGSGANVLTF.

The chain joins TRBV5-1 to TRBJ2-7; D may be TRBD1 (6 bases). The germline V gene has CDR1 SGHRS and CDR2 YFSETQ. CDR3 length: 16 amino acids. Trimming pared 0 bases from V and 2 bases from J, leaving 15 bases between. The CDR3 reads CASSLASGTRTYEQYF. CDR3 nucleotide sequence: TGCGCCAGCAGCTTGGCCTCCGGGACACGAACCTACGAGCAGTACTTC.

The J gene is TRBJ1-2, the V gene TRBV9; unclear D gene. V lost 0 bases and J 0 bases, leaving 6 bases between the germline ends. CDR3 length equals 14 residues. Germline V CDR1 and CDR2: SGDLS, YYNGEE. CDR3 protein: CASSVGATNYGYTF. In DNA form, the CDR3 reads TGTGCCAGCAGCGTAGGGGCAACTAACTATGGCTACACCTTC.